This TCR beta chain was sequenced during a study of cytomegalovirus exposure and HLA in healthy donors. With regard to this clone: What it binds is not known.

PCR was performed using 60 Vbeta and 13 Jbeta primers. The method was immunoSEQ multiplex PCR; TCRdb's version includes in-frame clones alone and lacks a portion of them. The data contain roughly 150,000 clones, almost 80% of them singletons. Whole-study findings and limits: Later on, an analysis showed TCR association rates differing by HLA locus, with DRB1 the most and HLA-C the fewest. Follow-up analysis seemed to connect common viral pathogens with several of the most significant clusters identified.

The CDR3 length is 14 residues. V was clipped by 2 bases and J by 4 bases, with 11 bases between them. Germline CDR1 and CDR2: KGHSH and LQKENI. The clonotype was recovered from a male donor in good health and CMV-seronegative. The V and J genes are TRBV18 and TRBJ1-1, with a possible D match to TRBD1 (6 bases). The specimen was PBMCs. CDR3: CASSPMQGTTEAFF. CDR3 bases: TGTGCCAGCTCACCAATGCAGGGGACCACTGAAGCTTTCTTT.